What follows are 6 T cell receptor beta chains derived from one specimen sequenced in a study of blood T cell repertoires in COVID-19. Profiled with immunoSEQ multiplex PCR; TCRdb holds only in-frame clones, not every one. The sample includes tens of thousands of clones, around four fifths of them seen just once. Sequencing was performed on peripheral blood. The receptors shown here come from a woman aged 55-75 years with acute or convalescent COVID-19.

The V and J genes are TRBV12-5 and TRBJ1-2; D call uncertain. The ends were cut back, 7 bases at V and 0 bases at J, with 15 bases in the middle. This CDR3 spans 15 amino acids. Germline values: CDR1 LGHNT, CDR2 FRNRAP. CDR3 nucleotide sequence: TGTGCTAGTGCCCCCAACACGAGGGCTAACTATGGCTACACCTTC. Its protein is CASAPNTRANYGYTF.

The V gene is TRBV12-3 or TRBV12-4, the J gene TRBJ1-1; possibly TRBD1 for D (5 bases). The length of the CDR3 is 11 residues. Trimming took off 6 bases at V and 8 bases at J, with 10 bases between the two ends. The CDR3 DNA is TGTGCCAGCAGATACAACAGGGAAGCTTTCTTT. Amino acid sequence: CASRYNREAFF.

The rearrangement uses TRBV5-5 and TRBJ1-4, with 9 positions matching TRBD1. Trimming cost V 6 bases and J 0 bases; bases outside gene matches: 9. This CDR3 is 17 amino acids long. Germline V gene data show CDR1 as SGHKS and CDR2 as YYEKEE (reference sequence). This chain's CDR3 is CASIFRQGDTTNEKLFF. DNA for the CDR3: TGTGCCAGCATCTTCAGACAGGGGGACACAACTAATGAAAAACTGTTTTTT.

The rearrangement uses TRBV6-6 and TRBJ2-7, with 14 bases fitting TRBD2. V lost 7 bases, J lost 2 bases, and 7 bases stayed unmatched. This CDR3 has 16 amino acids. In germline, CDR1 is MNHNY, CDR2 SVGAGI (reference sequence). CDR3: CASTSGLAGVTYEQYF. DNA for the CDR3: TGTGCCAGCACCTCGGGACTAGCGGGAGTTACCTACGAGCAGTACTTC.

This clone was picked up a small number of times. The chain links TRBV12-5 to TRBJ2-1; D may be TRBD2 (5 bases). The germline gives CDR1 LGHNT, CDR2 FRNRAP. Deletions cut 1 base from V and 4 bases from J, with 8 bases between. This CDR3 has 14 amino acids. The CDR3 loop reads CASGLDLAYNEQFF. CDR3 sequence (DNA): TGTGCTAGTGGTTTGGACCTAGCTTACAATGAGCAGTTCTTC.

V usage is TRBV9 and J usage is TRBJ1-6, with 7 bases lining up with TRBD1. The CDR3 has 15 residues. Trimming cost V 3 bases and J 5 bases; bases outside gene matches: 5. Germline V CDR1 and CDR2: SGDLS, YYNGEE. CDR3 loop: CASSATGDNNSPLHF. The CDR3 DNA follows: TGTGCCAGCAGCGCCACAGGGGACAATAATTCACCCCTCCACTTT.